This T cell receptor beta chain was documented in a study of blood T cells in healthy people across ages. Combining a sample-barcoded 5' primer with a J-beta primer mix, a second PCR ran for 7 to 11 cycles. Carrying 12 random nucleotides, a template-switch adaptor labeled each individual cDNA molecule. Each CDR3 protein is one row after TCRdb ran MiXCR on the 5' RACE reads. The sample shows about 640,000 distinct CDR3 sequences, roughly 30% of them seen only once. Concerning this clonotype: Its ends do not fully match the called genes, so a read error is possible.

In germline, CDR1 is SEHNR, CDR2 FQNEAQ (reference sequence). This CDR3 spans 11 amino acids. The V gene is TRBV7-9, the J gene TRBJ2-7; the D is unclear. The closer fit of TRBJ2-5 to the DNA end suggests the J call may be wrong. This clonotype was sampled from a woman older than 75 in good health. Input material: blood. The CDR3 sequence is CPSSPRETQYF. Written as DNA, the CDR3 is TGCCCCAGCAGCCCGAGGGAGACCCAGTACTTC.